Each of the 25 T cell receptor beta chains below was sequenced from the same sample in a study of T-cell memory formation after mild COVID-19. TCRdb recomputed calls from the 5' RACE reads with MiXCR, one row per CDR3 protein. The sample includes about 29,000 distinct CDR3 sequences, 9% to 15% of them seen just once. The sequenced material came from PBMCs or a T cell subset sorted from them (not recorded which). The receptors were gathered from an adult woman who had mild COVID-19 (a few samples of this study predate the infection). Cell type and time point are not known.

This clonotype has a count of ten or more. V is TRBV20-1 and J is TRBJ1-2; a possible D gene is TRBD1 (5 bases). Trimming shortened V by 6 bases and J by 4 bases, and 15 bases separated the two germline ends. The CDR3 is made up of 13 amino acids. The germline CDR1 and CDR2 sequences are DFQATT and SNEGSKA (reference sequence). Here the CDR3 reads CSAPPREGYGYTF. For the CDR3, the DNA is TGCAGTGCCCCCCCCAGGGAAGGCTATGGCTACACCTTC.

This clonotype has just one count. The V gene is TRBV13, the J gene TRBJ2-1; no definite D call. The ends were cut back, 5 bases at V and 10 bases at J, with 12 bases in the middle. Germline V CDR1 and CDR2: PRHDT, FYEKMQ (reference sequence). The CDR3 runs to 12 residues. The CDR3, as DNA: TGTGCCAGCAGCCATCGTCGCGGAGAGCAGTTCTTC. Residues: CASSHRRGEQFF. The full variable domain, in which reference TRBV13 and TRBJ2-1 provide the parts outside the CDR3, is AAGVIQSPRHLIKEKRETATLKCYPIPRHDTVYWYQQGPGQDPQFLISFYEKMQSDKGSIPDRFSAQQFSDYHSELNMSSLELGDSALYFCASSHRRGEQFFGPGTRLTVL.

This clonotype has a handful of counts. This chain joins TRBV2 and TRBJ2-5, with a weak D call TRBD2 (6 bases). Germline V lookup: CDR1 SNHLY, CDR2 FYNNEI. Trimming took off 3 bases at V and 10 bases at J, with 21 bases between the two ends. The CDR3 has 15 residues. CDR3 in DNA: TGTGCCAGCAGTGAGGCTGATACTTACGGCGGGGACCAGTACTTC. Translating it yields CASSEADTYGGDQYF.

This clonotype occurred many times. CDR3 sequence (DNA): TGTGCCAGCAGTTTACTGGGGGGAGGCACTGAAGCTTTCTTT. Translating gives CASSLLGGGTEAFF. The chain recombines TRBV27 with TRBJ1-1, with D perhaps matching TRBD1 (5 bases). The CDR3 is 14 residues long. Trimming removed 2 bases at V and 4 bases at J, with 11 bases between. Germline V gene data show CDR1 as MNHEY and CDR2 as SMNVEV (reference sequence).

This clonotype appeared many times. The V call is TRBV7-9, the J call TRBJ2-1, with D perhaps TRBD1 or TRBD2 (6 bases each). Germline CDR1 is SEHNR and CDR2 is FQNEAQ (reference sequence). The CDR3 is 15 amino acids. The V and J ends lost 1 base and 7 bases respectively, with 14 bases between them. CDR3 in amino acids: CASSLDGGAWNEQFF. The CDR3 nucleotides are TGTGCCAGCAGCTTAGACGGGGGCGCTTGGAATGAGCAGTTCTTC.

This clonotype was recorded many times. The V and J genes are TRBV15 and TRBJ1-5, with 7 positions matching TRBD1. Germline loops: CDR1 LNHNV, CDR2 YYDKDF (reference sequence). V gave up 0 bases and J gave up 7 bases; unmatched junction bases: 9. CDR3 length: 16 amino acids. The CDR3 reads CATSREGRGVGQPQHF. In nucleotides, the CDR3 is TGTGCCACCAGCAGAGAAGGCAGGGGGGTCGGGCAGCCCCAGCATTTT.

This clonotype was observed many times. This sequence joins TRBV4-3 and TRBJ1-2; tentatively, D is TRBD1 (6 bases). V was pared by 0 bases and J by 0 bases, with 20 bases between. Per germline, CDR1 LGHNA and CDR2 YSLEER. The CDR3 is 19 residues long. The CDR3 loop is CASSQESKTGRQPNYGYTF. The DNA of the CDR3 is TGCGCCAGCAGCCAAGAGTCTAAAACAGGGAGGCAACCTAACTATGGCTACACCTTC.

This clonotype has only a few counts. The CDR3 loop reads CAWSGGFGNEQFF. In nucleotides, the CDR3 is TGTGCCTGGAGTGGCGGATTCGGCAATGAGCAGTTCTTC. The rearrangement links TRBV30 to TRBJ2-1, with D uncertain. The CDR3 totals 13 residues. The germline gives CDR1 GTSNPN, CDR2 SVGIG (reference sequence). Between the trimmed V and J ends, which lost 1 base and 6 bases, there was a span of 10 bases. Filled out from reference TRBV30 and TRBJ2-1, the complete variable domain reads SQTIHQWPATLVQPVGSPLSLECTVEGTSNPNLYWYRQAAGRGLQLLFYSVGIGQISSEVPQNLSASRPQDRQFILSSKKLLLSDSGFYLCAWSGGFGNEQFFGPGTRLTVL.

This clonotype was detected ten times or more. CDR3 region: CSARASLVPGGGPNEQFF. CDR3 in DNA: TGCAGTGCTAGAGCATCCCTCGTTCCTGGCGGGGGGCCTAATGAGCAGTTCTTC. This chain connects TRBV20-1 to TRBJ2-1, with TRBD2 identical over 8 bases. Trimming at V came to 1 base and at J to 7 bases, leaving 18 bases not matched to a gene. This CDR3 spans 18 amino acids. Germline CDR1 is DFQATT and CDR2 is SNEGSKA (reference sequence).

Many counts were recorded for this clonotype. The rearrangement uses TRBV4-1 and TRBJ1-5, with D perhaps TRBD1 (5 bases). This CDR3 has 15 residues. Per germline, CDR1 MGHRA and CDR2 YSYEKL. The V end was cut by 3 bases, the J end by 5 bases, with 14 bases between. The CDR3 reads CASSQGPGAHQPQHF. The CDR3 bases are TGCGCCAGCAGCCAGGGACCCGGGGCCCATCAGCCCCAGCATTTT.

This clonotype came up many times. This chain joins TRBV11-3 and TRBJ1-1; D gene ambiguous. Germline-derived CDR1 and CDR2 are SGHNT and YENEEA. The CDR3 extends over 16 amino acids. V gave up 1 base and J gave up 3 bases, with 15 bases separating them. The CDR3 region is CASSLVGGGGYTEAFF. DNA for the CDR3: TGTGCCAGCAGCTTAGTGGGTGGCGGAGGATACACTGAAGCTTTCTTT.

There are many counts of this clonotype. The chain uses TRBV19 and TRBJ1-4; no firm D call. Germline lookup yields CDR1 LNHDA and CDR2 SQIVND (reference sequence). This CDR3 comprises 16 residues. The V end was cut by 10 bases, the J end by 0 bases, with 18 bases between. The CDR3 bases are TGTGCCACCGCGGGGAGGGCGGGCACAACTAATGAAAAACTGTTTTTT. It translates to CATAGRAGTTNEKLFF.

This clonotype was seen many times. This chain links TRBV4-1 with TRBJ2-5; no definite D call. With 4 bases removed from V and 1 base from J, the gap between germline ends came to 13 bases. The germline V gene encodes CDR1 MGHRA and CDR2 YSYEKL. The CDR3 runs to 15 residues. The CDR3 sequence: CASSLLPGPQETQYF. In nucleotides, the CDR3 is TGCGCCAGCAGCCTTCTTCCAGGTCCCCAAGAGACCCAGTACTTC.

V is TRBV20-1 and J is TRBJ2-4; tentatively, D is TRBD2 (6 bases). From germline, CDR1 is DFQATT and CDR2 SNEGSKA (reference sequence). V dropped 1 base and J dropped 9 bases, with 19 bases sitting between them. This CDR3 has 15 amino acids. For the CDR3, the DNA is TGCAGTGCTAGAGTTGACGGGAGCCCCCGGGGCATTCAGTACTTC. This gives the protein CSARVDGSPRGIQYF.

The table lists this clonotype with many counts. The CDR3 coding sequence is TGTGCCAGCAGTTACTCTCGGCAGGGGGCCTACACCGGGGAGCTGTTTTTT. As protein: CASSYSRQGAYTGELFF. The J gene is TRBJ2-2, the V gene TRBV6-5, with 8 nucleotides matching TRBD1. This CDR3 region has 17 residues. CDR1 is MNHEY and CDR2 is SVGAGI in the germline V gene. Trimming removed 0 bases from V and 3 bases from J; junction bases left unmatched: 6.

This clonotype was picked up many times. The J gene is TRBJ1-6, the V gene TRBV6-1; D is possibly TRBD1 (6 bases). The germline gives CDR1 MNHNS, CDR2 SASEGT. CDR3 length: 15 residues. The ends were cut back, 3 bases at V and 6 bases at J, with 12 bases in the middle. This CDR3 reads CASSDRGSINSPLHF. The CDR3 nucleotides are TGTGCCAGCAGTGACAGGGGTTCTATTAATTCACCCCTCCACTTT.

This clonotype was observed many times. V is TRBV10-3 and J is TRBJ2-3, with D unclear. V dropped 10 bases and J dropped 2 bases, with 10 bases sitting between them. The CDR3 spans 12 residues. Germline assignment: CDR1 ENHRY and CDR2 SYGVKD. The CDR3 nucleotides are TGTGCCACTTCTTTTCCCACAGATACGCAGTATTTT. Encoded protein: CATSFPTDTQYF.

This clonotype was detected many times. V gene TRBV18 combines with J gene TRBJ2-1, with D unclear. Trimming pared 2 bases from V and 3 bases from J, leaving 5 bases between. Germline values: CDR1 KGHSH, CDR2 LQKENI. The CDR3 runs 13 residues. The CDR3 DNA reads TGTGCCAGCTCACCAGATAGCTACAATGAGCAGTTCTTC. It is translated as CASSPDSYNEQFF.

The chain carries TRBV9 and TRBJ2-1; D is perhaps TRBD2 (5 bases). The CDR3 has 15 residues. V lost 0 bases and J 7 bases, leaving 14 bases between the germline ends. CDR1 and CDR2 from the germline V gene are SGDLS and YYNGEE. CDR3 in amino acids: CASSVEGRGWNEQFF. CDR3 sequence (DNA): TGTGCCAGCAGCGTAGAGGGCCGGGGATGGAATGAGCAGTTCTTC.

This clonotype occurred many times. V usage is TRBV5-1 and J usage is TRBJ2-5, with 8 bases lining up with TRBD2. CDR3 length: 14 amino acids. V shed 0 bases, J shed 5 bases, and the junction held 3 bases outside the gene matches. In germline, CDR1 is SGHRS, CDR2 YFSETQ. The CDR3 here is CASSLGSGSETQYF. The CDR3, as DNA: TGCGCCAGCAGCTTGGGCAGCGGGAGTGAGACCCAGTACTTC.

Judged by abundance, this clonotype is medium-sized. The V and J genes are TRBV24-1 and TRBJ2-5; perhaps D is TRBD1 or TRBD2 (5 bases each). The V end was cut by 2 bases, the J end by 1 base, with 7 bases between. The CDR3 runs 14 residues. Looked up from germline, CDR1 is KGHDR and CDR2 is SFDVKD. CDR3 nucleotides: TGTGCCACCAGTGATTGGGGGAGCCAAGAGACCCAGTACTTC. This gives the protein CATSDWGSQETQYF.

This clonotype was detected many times. V and J are TRBV7-2 and TRBJ1-2; TRBD1 is a possible D gene (5 bases). The CDR3 is 14 residues long. The V gene's germline CDR1 is SGHTA and CDR2 FQGNSA. V was shortened by 0 bases and J by 7 bases, with 12 bases between the two germline ends. The CDR3 region is CASSLALGLGGYTF. The DNA for the CDR3 is TGTGCCAGCAGCTTAGCGCTGGGGCTTGGTGGCTACACCTTC.

This clonotype was seen at least ten times. The rearrangement uses TRBV19 and TRBJ2-7; 8 bases map to TRBD1. From germline, CDR1 is LNHDA and CDR2 SQIVND (reference sequence). This CDR3 region has 16 residues. The V segment lost 5 bases and the J segment 1 base; nucleotides outside the gene matches: 10. CDR3 loop: CASSLRQGARSYEQYF. The CDR3 DNA is TGTGCCAGTAGTTTACGTCAGGGGGCGAGGTCCTACGAGCAGTACTTC.

This clonotype was detected ten times or more. Here the CDR3 DNA reads TGCGCCAGCAGCCCCGCGGGACAGTTCCACGGGGGCTACACCTTC. Translated: CASSPAGQFHGGYTF. The chain employs TRBV5-1 and TRBJ1-2, with TRBD1 matching 7 bases. Trimming at V came to 4 bases and at J to 8 bases, leaving 14 bases not matched to a gene. This CDR3 is 15 amino acids long. Germline V CDR1 and CDR2: SGHRS, YFSETQ.

This clonotype is medium-sized (0.01 to 0.1%). The chain uses TRBV29-1 and TRBJ2-5, with TRBD1 identical over 8 bases. V lost 6 bases to trimming and J lost 5 bases; unmatched junction nucleotides: 11. Germline values: CDR1 SQVTM, CDR2 ANQGSEA. This CDR3 region has 14 residues. The CDR3 is CSVRETGVLETQYF. CDR3 in DNA: TGCAGCGTACGTGAGACAGGGGTTTTGGAGACCCAGTACTTC.